Listed below are T cell receptor beta chains from one sample, sequenced in a study of cytomegalovirus exposure and HLA in healthy donors. Measured with immunoSEQ multiplex PCR; TCRdb has only the in-frame clones, and not every one. The table lists about 73,000 clones, 90% to 95% of them singletons. The source material was PBMCs. These receptors all stem from a man between 18 and 29 years old in good health and CMV-seronegative. The CDR3 runs from the conserved cysteine through the conserved F or W. The D gene is left open where the match is weak. The listing skips clone size in some rows; elsewhere it reads once, few, many or a size class.

TRBV23-1	NA	TRBJ2-3	NA	CASSRERVADTQYF	TGCGCCAGCAGTCGGGAGAGGGTGGCAGATACGCAGTATTTT
TRBV7-2	NA	TRBJ1-2	TRBD1	CASSPTRGPYGYTF	TGTGCCAGCAGCCCAACGAGGGGGCCCTATGGCTACACCTTC
TRBV27	NA	TRBJ1-1	NA	CASSLWEGLEAFF	TGTGCCAGCAGTTTATGGGAGGGCTTGGAGGCTTTCTTT
TRBV28	NA	TRBJ1-5	NA	CASLTGGLYSNQPQHF	TGTGCCAGTCTCACCGGGGGGCTGTATAGCAATCAGCCCCAGCATTTT
TRBV28	NA	TRBJ2-3	TRBD2	CASSSQFGLAGTDTQYF	TGTGCCAGCAGTTCCCAATTCGGACTAGCGGGGACAGATACGCAGTATTTT
TRBV7-2	NA	TRBJ1-4	NA	CASSSAGEKLFF	TGTGCCAGCAGCTCCGCCGGTGAAAAACTGTTTTTT
TRBV5-4	few	TRBJ2-3	TRBD1	CASSFDTGGLPDTQYF	TGTGCCAGCAGCTTTGATACAGGGGGCTTGCCAGATACGCAGTATTTT
TRBV5-6	NA	TRBJ1-1	NA	CASVLGGLTEAFF	TGTGCCAGCGTCCTCGGAGGCCTCACTGAAGCTTTCTTT
TRBV27	NA	TRBJ2-6	TRBD1	CASSFGTAGANVLTF	TGTGCCAGCAGTTTTGGGACAGCTGGGGCCAACGTCCTGACTTTC
TRBV9	NA	TRBJ1-4	NA	CASSSWMGEKLFF	TGTGCCAGCAGCAGTTGGATGGGCGAAAAACTGTTTTTT
TRBV28	NA	TRBJ2-1	NA	CASSLLPETSWSYNEQFF	TGTGCCAGCAGTTTACTCCCGGAAACTAGCTGGTCCTACAATGAGCAGTTCTTC
TRBV5-4	NA	TRBJ1-5	NA	CASSAGGSGQPQHF	TGTGCCAGCAGCGCCGGGGGATCAGGGCAGCCCCAGCATTTT
TRBV7-6	NA	TRBJ2-2	NA	CASRAGGELFF	TGTGCCAGCCGTGCGGGCGGGGAGCTGTTTTTT
TRBV15	NA	TRBJ1-1	NA	CATSRDRVAGNTEAFF	TGTGCCACCAGCAGAGATCGGGTCGCGGGGAACACTGAAGCTTTCTTT
TRBV7-9	NA	TRBJ2-3	NA	CAYPRGDTQYF	TGTGCCTACCCTAGGGGGGATACGCAGTATTTT
TRBV7-9	NA	TRBJ1-2	NA	CASSLGTRFYGYTF	TGTGCCAGCAGCTTAGGGACAAGATTCTATGGCTACACCTTC
TRBV6-5	NA	TRBJ1-1	TRBD1	CASSRTGTGGTEAFF	TGTGCCAGCAGTCGGACCGGGACAGGGGGAACTGAAGCTTTCTTT
TRBV18	NA	TRBJ1-4	NA	CASSPLSGGVGEKLFF	TGTGCCAGCTCACCATTATCCGGGGGAGTGGGTGAAAAACTGTTTTTT
TRBV2	NA	TRBJ2-2	NA	CASSSTAPNTGELFF	TGTGCCAGCAGTTCTACTGCACCGAACACCGGGGAGCTGTTTTTT
TRBV5-1	NA	TRBJ1-2	NA	CASSDGTYDGYTF	TGCGCCAGCAGCGACGGGACATACGATGGCTACACCTTC
TRBV6-1	NA	TRBJ2-1	NA	CASSLQGEVQFF	TGTGCCAGCAGTTTACAGGGCGAGGTGCAGTTCTTC
TRBV19	NA	TRBJ2-2	TRBD1	CASSQGQGVATGELFF	TGTGCCAGTAGTCAAGGACAGGGGGTGGCCACCGGGGAGCTGTTTTTT
TRBV30	NA	TRBJ2-3	TRBD2	CAWRTAGGADTQYF	TGTGCCTGGAGGACGGCGGGGGGGGCAGATACGCAGTATTTT
TRBV6-6	NA	TRBJ1-2	TRBD1	CASSEGAHGYTF	TGTGCCAGCTCAGAGGGGGCTCATGGCTACACCTTC
TRBV7-9	NA	TRBJ2-1	NA	CASSFKSQGLYNEQFF	TGTGCCAGCAGCTTTAAGTCCCAGGGGCTTTACAATGAGCAGTTCTTC
TRBV27	NA	TRBJ1-3	TRBD1	CASSSDRGGSGNTIYF	TGTGCCAGCAGTTCGGACAGGGGGGGCTCTGGAAACACCATATATTTT
TRBV5-4	NA	TRBJ2-7	NA	CASSSRGGSYEQYF	TGTGCCAGCAGCTCGAGGGGGGGCTCCTACGAGCAGTACTTC
TRBV11-2	NA	TRBJ1-5	NA	CASNPTVNSNQPQHF	TGTGCCAGCAATCCTACCGTAAATAGCAATCAGCCCCAGCATTTT
TRBV4-2	NA	TRBJ1-6	NA	CASSQDTSPLHF	TGTGCCAGCAGCCAAGATACTTCCCCCCTCCACTTT
TRBV6-5	NA	TRBJ1-3	TRBD1	CASSPDRGSGNTIYF	TGTGCCAGCAGCCCCGACAGGGGCTCTGGAAACACCATATATTTT
TRBV2	NA	TRBJ2-1	NA	CASRVRAAGGHNEQFF	TGTGCCAGCAGGGTAAGGGCTGCCGGGGGGCACAATGAGCAGTTCTTC
TRBV25-1	NA	TRBJ2-7	NA	CASSASGSYEQYF	TGTGCCAGCAGTGCCTCCGGGAGTTACGAGCAGTACTTC
TRBV7-3	few	TRBJ2-7	TRBD2	CASSRGGSNYEQYF	TGTGCCAGCAGTCGCGGGGGGTCCAACTACGAGCAGTACTTC
TRBV6-5	NA	TRBJ2-2	TRBD1	CASGPGQGSGELFF	TGTGCCAGCGGCCCGGGACAGGGGTCCGGGGAGCTGTTTTTT
TRBV5-4	NA	TRBJ1-2	NA	CASTSGHRYGYTF	TGTGCCAGCACCTCCGGACACCGCTATGGCTACACCTTC
TRBV4-1	NA	TRBJ2-7	TRBD1	CASSSRLPEEGAEQYF	TGCGCCAGCAGCTCCCGTTTGCCGGAAGAGGGGGCCGAGCAGTACTTC
TRBV5-1	NA	TRBJ1-1	NA	CASSFGQITEAFF	TGCGCCAGCAGCTTTGGACAGATCACTGAAGCTTTCTTT
TRBV14	NA	TRBJ1-1	NA	CASSHGGTEAFF	TGTGCCAGCAGCCATGGAGGGACTGAAGCTTTCTTT
TRBV6-5	NA	TRBJ1-1	TRBD1	CASSVGQGMNTEAFF	TGTGCCAGCAGTGTAGGACAGGGGATGAACACTGAAGCTTTCTTT
TRBV5-6	once	TRBJ2-7	TRBD1	CASSSGQGQYF	TGTGCCAGCAGCAGCGGACAGGGACAGTACTTC
TRBV10-3	NA	TRBJ2-7	NA	CAISEGMEQYF	TGTGCCATCAGTGAGGGCATGGAGCAGTACTTC
TRBV7-3	NA	TRBJ1-1	TRBD1	CASSLYRGQGTEAFF	TGTGCCAGCAGCCTTTACAGGGGGCAGGGAACTGAAGCTTTCTTT
TRBV6-6	NA	TRBJ2-3	TRBD2	CASSQSGGPDTQYF	TGTGCCAGCAGTCAGAGCGGGGGCCCAGATACGCAGTATTTT
TRBV7-6	NA	TRBJ2-3	TRBD2	CASSTGGSVYF	TGTGCCAGCAGCACCGGGGGGTCCGTGTATTTT
TRBV2	few	TRBJ2-7	TRBD1	CASSGTGNGVEQYF	TGTGCCAGCAGTGGGACAGGGAACGGCGTCGAGCAGTACTTC
TRBV27	once	TRBJ2-2	TRBD2	CASSREGGELFF	TGTGCCAGCAGTCGGGAGGGCGGGGAGCTGTTTTTT